This T cell receptor beta chain appears in the sequencing data of a study of T-cell reconstitution after alpha-beta-depleted transplantation in children. The TCRbeta library incorporated unique molecular identifiers. TCRdb redid the calling of the PCR reads with MiXCR, one entry per CDR3 protein. In the table there are 540,000 or so distinct CDR3 sequences, under 25% of which are singletons. Whole-study results and caveats: Expanded graft clones numbering several hundred reportedly gave rise to alpha-beta T cells about two months after transplant. Among T cells one year after transplant, newly produced cells accounted for most counts and diversity. It was surviving recipient T cells and thymic progenitors that gave some patients high TCRbeta diversity at day 60.

This clonotype was observed a handful of times. Its specificity is unknown. The CDR3 extends over 14 amino acids. The germline CDR1 and CDR2 sequences are MGHDK and SYGVNS. V lost 3 bases, J lost 3 bases, and 2 bases stayed unmatched. This receptor was taken from a boy under two years old who had a stem cell transplant for acute myeloid leukemia, so the T cells may come from the graft donor. The source material was PBMCs, mostly from graft donor cells, sampled 360 days after TCRalphabeta/CD19-depleted stem cell transplant. The chain links TRBV25-1 to TRBJ2-5; 9 nucleotides line up with TRBD2. This CDR3 reads CASSDQRGEETQYF. As DNA, the CDR3 is TGTGCCAGCAGTGATCAGCGGGGGGAAGAGACCCAGTACTTC.